Each of the 8 T cell receptor beta chains below was sequenced from the same sample in a study of blood T cell repertoires in COVID-19. The protocol was immunoSEQ multiplex PCR, while the TCRdb copy is restricted to in-frame clones and leaves out a portion. The sample has about 480,000 clones, about 88% seen once. The material sequenced was peripheral blood. The receptors originated from a woman aged 50 to 60 with COVID-19, enrolled during active disease.

The chain uses TRBV18 and TRBJ1-6, with 8 bases matching TRBD1. J gave up 7 bases and V 6 bases, and 8 bases lay outside the gene matches. This CDR3 has 15 amino acids. Germline V CDR1 and CDR2: KGHSH, LQKENI. DNA of the CDR3: TGTGCCAGCTCTCTCTCGACAGGGGTAAATTCACCCCTCCACTTT. Its translation: CASSLSTGVNSPLHF. The whole variable domain, remainder taken from reference TRBV18 and TRBJ1-6, is NAGVMQNPRHLVRRRGQEARLRCSPMKGHSHVYWYRQLPEEGLKFMVYLQKENIIDESGMPKERFSAEFPKEGPSILRIQQVVRGDSAAYFCASSLSTGVNSPLHFGNGTRLTVT.

This chain connects TRBV3-1 (or the pseudogene TRBV3-2) to TRBJ2-3; 10 bases are a match to TRBD2. CDR3 length: 15 amino acids. The germline V gene encodes CDR1 LGHDT and CDR2 YNNKEL (reference sequence). J gave up 6 bases and V 4 bases, and 7 bases lay outside the gene matches. The CDR3 DNA reads as TGTGCCAGCAGCCCCGAGCGGGGGGGGCTTGATACGCAGTATTTT. As protein: CASSPERGGLDTQYF.

CDR3 sequence: CASSVEWTGNTNTIYF. CDR3 nucleotide sequence: TGCGCCAGCAGCGTGGAATGGACAGGAAATACCAACACCATATATTTT. The chain has TRBV5-1 and TRBJ1-3; TRBD1 matches 7 bases. CDR1 is SGHRS, CDR2 YFSETQ, per germline. The CDR3 is 16 residues long. V lost 4 bases and J lost 7; bases outside the gene matches: 14.

The chain recombines TRBV4-1 with TRBJ1-1; D not certain. Trimming removed 4 bases at V and 1 base at J, with 19 bases between. Germline V lookup: CDR1 MGHRA, CDR2 YSYEKL. This CDR3 has 17 amino acids. The CDR3 loop reads CASSPKTALEPNTEAFF. The DNA of the CDR3 is TGCGCCAGCAGCCCCAAGACCGCGCTAGAACCGAACACTGAAGCTTTCTTT.

V is TRBV5-8 and J is TRBJ1-2, with 10 bases aligning to TRBD1. V lost 1 base to trimming and J lost 4 bases; unmatched junction nucleotides: 7. This CDR3 region has 16 residues. Germline CDR1 and CDR2: SGHTS and YDEGEE. The CDR3 coding sequence is TGTGCCAGCAGCTTGAAGGGCGACAGGGGGCCCTATGGCTACACCTTC. Translation gives CASSLKGDRGPYGYTF.

The chain uses TRBV28 and TRBJ2-7; TRBD2 aligns across 11 bases. The CDR3 covers 16 residues. The junction had 9 bases not matched to a gene; V was cut back by 6 bases and J by 2 bases. The germline CDR1 and CDR2 sequences are MDHEN and SYDVKM. The CDR3 DNA sequence: TGTGCCAGCAGCCGAGGAAAACTAGCGGGGGCCTACGAGCAGTACTTC. It codes for CASSRGKLAGAYEQYF.

The chain combines TRBV11-1 with TRBJ2-7, with D possibly being TRBD1 (5 bases). Trimming shortened V by 5 bases and J by 3 bases, and 20 bases separated the two germline ends. The length of the CDR3 is 16 residues. The germline V gene encodes CDR1 SGHAT and CDR2 FQDESV (reference sequence). CDR3 bases: TGTGCCAGCAGCCCCTCCTTTTCAGGGCAGGGCTACGAGCAGTACTTC. Translated: CASSPSFSGQGYEQYF.

This sequence joins TRBV2 and TRBJ1-1; D uncertain. V was clipped by 1 base and J by 0 bases, with 9 bases between them. The germline V gene has CDR1 SNHLY and CDR2 FYNNEI. The CDR3 runs to 15 residues. As DNA, the CDR3 is TGTGCCAGCAGTGAAGGGGAGCTAATGAACACTGAAGCTTTCTTT. Translation: CASSEGELMNTEAFF.